This TCR beta chain appears in the sequencing data of a study of T cells in Graves' hyperthyroidism and ophthalmopathy. Broader study findings: Most thyroid clonotypes expanded above 0.001 were also detected in blood.

TCR beta CDR3 regions were amplified from RNA. A first-round RT-PCR of the TCR CDR3 used the HTBI primer set. TCRdb processed the multiplex PCR reads anew with MiXCR; each CDR3 protein has one entry. The sample lists about 300,000 distinct CDR3 sequences, 15% to 20% occurring once. Trimming cost V 2 bases and J 0 bases, with 9 bases left between them. Per germline, CDR1 SGHRS and CDR2 YFSETQ. The CDR3 is 14 residues long. This clonotype was counted only a few times. Its cognate antigen is unknown. Patients showing uncontrolled infection, other autoimmune disease, pregnancy or lactation were ineligible. For the diagnoses, clinical symptoms, serum thyroxine and TRAb, thyroid ultrasound and orbital computed tomography were used. It was less than 13 ml of fresh peripheral blood that supplied the PBMCs.

This receptor was obtained from a man aged 50-60 years with Graves' ophthalmopathy. The source material was blood. This chain links TRBV5-1 with TRBJ2-7; no clear D. CDR3 bases: TGCGCCAGCAGCTTAGTGGAGCCCTCCTACGAGCAGTACTTC. It is translated as CASSLVEPSYEQYF.